This T cell receptor (beta chain) was sequenced for a study of molecular identifiers for immune sequencing clone quantification. MiXCR was run by TCRdb on the PCR reads, yielding one entry per CDR3 protein. The table records under 650,000 distinct CDR3 sequences, just under 20% of them present only once. This clonotype was detected only once. This sequence may be a read error, since a much larger clone differs from it by one base. Libraries of naive CD8 T cells were made from roughly 20,000 to 1,000,000 sorted cells. They used 10%, 30% or 50% RNA. CDR3 length equals 12 residues. V usage is TRBV21-1 and J usage is TRBJ2-7; TRBD1, the D gene given by the table, was not confirmed from the DNA. TRBV21-1 is annotated as a pseudogene. Material: naive CD8+ T cells from blood, with Jurkat cell RNA spiked in. Sample subset: FACS-sorted CD8+CD4-CCR7+CD45RA+ naive T cells. The sequence was obtained from a human donor in good health. Some libraries in this study had Jurkat cell RNA spiked in. CDR3 sequence reads: CASTGGLHEQYF. CDR3 bases: TGTGCCAGCACCGGGGGGCTGCACGAGCAGTACTTC.